This TCR beta chain stems from a study of long-term antiretroviral therapy in people with HIV (dated by TCRdb to between 2021 and 2023). Study-wide context: The earliest samples were collected about a decade before the 2015 WHO recommendation for immediate ART, when ART was typically delayed until CD4 counts fell. No cross-contamination during QIAcube processing was shown when test extractions of a monoclonal T-cell line were performed alongside about 30 polyclonal samples. About 40% of the 30 participants with HIV were female. A retrospective serial study tested whether ART initiation and durable HIV suppression were associated with changes in peripheral blood TRB repertoire composition and diversity. From some 33 adults with confirmed HIV infection, the cohort provided approximately 190 cryopreserved PBMC samples, gathered serially across a mean of approximately six years (range 1-12). Here is what the overall study found, with its caveats: Samples dated from 2004 to 2017, and the ART regimens used may be less effective than current ones. No data were available on ART adherence, viral resistance or therapy changes, limiting inferences about post-ART repertoire changes. HIV repertoires had narrower CDR3 length ranges than controls, and the network structure suggested an antigen-experienced repertoire that shifted only slightly toward naive after ART. Since PBMC availability was limited, sequencing covered only the TCR beta chain, with no alpha chain pairing. Because cell numbers in pre-ART samples were limited, unsorted PBMC were profiled instead of sorted CD4+ and CD8+ T cells. Starting ART was linked to a significant rise in TRB diversity, yet even with long-term ART the diversity remained significantly lower than in transplant donor controls. At every time point, the repertoire was dominated by expanded TRB clones first identified before ART initiation, although this dominance fluctuated and, in many PLHIV, declined after ART.

Worth noting for this clone: It lacks a known antigen. Per-nucleotide qualities are absent, and no much larger clonotype sits a single base away.

The immunoSEQ hsTCRB v3.0 assay was used at survey level resolution for TRB variable region sequencing. A depth of about 40,000-50,000 T-cell genomes per sample was targeted for TRB sequencing. An Illumina MiSeq with a v3 150-cycle kit was used to sequence the pooled TRB libraries. Per the original workflow: Analysis of repertoires was carried out in R inside a reproducible Nextflow workflow spanning QC, data transformation and analysis. LymphoSeq2, an R package for exploring AIRR-Seq data, was used to implement custom analyses. A few samples that yielded fewer than 5000 total TRB sequences were excluded, so that fewer than 250 HIV repertoires were analyzed. Of the 180 to 200 retained HIV repertoires, roughly 61 were collected before and approximately 130 after ART initiation. Repertoires were downsampled to 5000 TRB nucleotide sequences, and summary statistics were averaged over 100 downsampling iterations. TRB sequences were retained for analysis only if CDR3 regions of at least seven amino acids were present. A Shannon entropy-derived clonality score and the Gini coefficient were used to measure diversity. In repertoire networks, the top 5000 CDR3 amino acid sequences were linked whenever an edit distance of one separated two sequences. For TRB CDR3 amino acid sequences, antigen specificity groups and MHC restriction were predicted with GLIPH2. CDR3 amino acid sequences were matched against VDJdb and McPAS-TCR to flag known CMV, EBV, HIV or tissue antigen associations. Pre-ART, post-ART and control groups were compared with Wilcoxon signed-rank tests and Holm-Bonferroni correction. TCRdb carries this immuneACCESS record with in-frame sequences only. Its versions omit some clonotypes, under half of them owing to an unresolved V gene in the studies checked, with the rest unexplained. The DNA gave D and trimming, while V, J and clone size come from that table. The sample profile shows tens of thousands of clones; roughly 84% of them were found once. The ten top clones hold 4% to 5% of the sample.

Participants were included only if at least one PBMC sample before ART initiation and at least two post-ART samples were available. All participants with HIV were treated in the United States of America. Cryopreserved samples of 1-10 million PBMC were thawed and washed before DNA extraction. At the time of the earliest PBMC sample, participants with HIV were aged between about 20 and 54 years. Each participant contributed PBMC samples from 1-4 timepoints before ART initiation and 2-8 timepoints after ART initiation, with a median of 7 samples. Serial HIV viral load, CD4+ T-cell count, ART history and demographic data were obtained for every participant. Genomic DNA was extracted from unsorted PBMC with a Qiagen kit on a QIAcube, with processing performed in batches of 12 samples. Measured from the cysteine to the phenylalanine, the CDR3 is 14 residues long. The entry retains the CDR3 DNA only, 42 bases that are in frame from base 1. V drops 6 bases and J drops 5 bases, leaving 14 bases in between. Via the germline V gene (reference sequence), CDR1 is LNHDA and CDR2 SQIVND.

The source of this sequence is a man aged 55 to 70 with HIV. The sequencing here drew on unsorted PBMCs, taken 1.3 years after starting antiretroviral therapy. Here the chain combines TRBV19 and TRBJ2-4; the D match is possibly TRBD1 or TRBD2, with 5 bases aligned in each. The DNA is TGTGCCAGTAGCCCGAGGGACGGCCAAAACATTCAGTACTTC. Translated, this gives CASSPRDGQNIQYF.